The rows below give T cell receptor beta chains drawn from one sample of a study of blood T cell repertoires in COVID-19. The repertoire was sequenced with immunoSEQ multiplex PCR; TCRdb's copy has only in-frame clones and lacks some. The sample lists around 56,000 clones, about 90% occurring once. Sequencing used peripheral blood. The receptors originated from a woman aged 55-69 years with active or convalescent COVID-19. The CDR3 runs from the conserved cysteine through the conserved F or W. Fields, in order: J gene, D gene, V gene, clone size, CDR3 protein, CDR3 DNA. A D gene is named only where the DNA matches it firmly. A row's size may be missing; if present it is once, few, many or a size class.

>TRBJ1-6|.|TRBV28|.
CASSLGRQGNSPLHF
TGTGCCAGCAGTTTAGGCCGTCAGGGTAATTCACCCCTCCACTTT
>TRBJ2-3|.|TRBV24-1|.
CATSDSESGSTQYF
TGTGCCACCAGTGATTCCGAGTCGGGGTCCACGCAGTATTTT
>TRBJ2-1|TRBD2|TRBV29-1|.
CSVPGLAGAEQFF
TGCAGCGTCCCGGGACTAGCGGGAGCTGAGCAGTTCTTC
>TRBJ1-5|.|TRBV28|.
CASSPPGGNHQPQHF
TGTGCCAGCAGCCCCCCCGGGGGGAACCATCAGCCCCAGCATTTT
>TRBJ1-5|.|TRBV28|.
CASSFSRSLGNQPQHF
TGTGCCAGCAGTTTTTCCAGGTCCCTGGGCAATCAGCCCCAGCATTTT
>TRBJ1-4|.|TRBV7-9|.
CAGRRATNEKLFF
TGTGCCGGCCGGAGGGCAACTAATGAAAAACTGTTTTTT
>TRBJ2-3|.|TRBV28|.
CASTSLGEDLTDTQYF
TGTGCCAGTACGTCCCTGGGGGAGGACCTCACAGATACGCAGTATTTT
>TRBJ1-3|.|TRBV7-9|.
CASSYSRPSGNTIYF
TGTGCCAGCAGCTATAGTCGCCCCTCTGGAAACACCATATATTTT
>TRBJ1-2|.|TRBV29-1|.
CSASRDYGYTF
TGCAGCGCCTCCAGGGATTATGGCTACACCTTC
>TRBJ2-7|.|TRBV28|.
CASSLAGQNYEQYF
TGTGCCAGCAGTTTAGCGGGACAGAACTACGAGCAGTACTTC
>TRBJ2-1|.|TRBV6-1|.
CASSVRDRGIGLAGVEFF
TGTGCCAGCAGTGTGCGAGACAGGGGGATAGGGCTAGCGGGAGTGGAGTTCTTC
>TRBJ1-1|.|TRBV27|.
CASSLDSSSEAFF
TGTGCCAGCAGCCTCGACAGCAGCTCAGAAGCTTTCTTT
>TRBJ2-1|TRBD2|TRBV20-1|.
CSASSPKTSGSYNEQFF
TGCAGTGCTAGTTCTCCAAAGACTAGCGGGTCCTACAATGAGCAGTTCTTC
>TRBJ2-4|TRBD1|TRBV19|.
CASTEFFRGQNIQYF
TGTGCCAGTACCGAATTCTTCAGGGGGCAGAACATTCAGTACTTC
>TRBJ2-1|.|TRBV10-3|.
CAISRRNPNNEQFF
TGTGCCATCAGTCGCAGGAACCCCAACAATGAGCAGTTCTTC
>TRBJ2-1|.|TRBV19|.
CASSSSGFNNEQFF
TGTGCCAGTAGTTCCAGCGGGTTTAACAATGAGCAGTTCTTC
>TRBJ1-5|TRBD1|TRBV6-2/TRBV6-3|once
CASSKPGTDNQPQHF
TGTGCCAGCAGTAAGCCGGGGACAGACAATCAGCCCCAGCATTTT
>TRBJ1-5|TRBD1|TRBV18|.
CASSPAGQGVLQPQHF
TGTGCCAGCTCACCGGCGGGACAGGGGGTTCTTCAGCCCCAGCATTTT
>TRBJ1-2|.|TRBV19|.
CASSAAGGYYGYTF
TGTGCCAGTAGCGCCGCGGGGGGATACTATGGCTACACCTTC
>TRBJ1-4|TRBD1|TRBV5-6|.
CASSSDRGRGNEKLFF
TGTGCCAGCAGCTCGGACAGGGGGCGCGGTAATGAAAAACTGTTTTTT
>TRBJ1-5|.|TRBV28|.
CASSLGGRNQPQHF
TGTGCCAGCAGTTTGGGAGGTCGCAATCAGCCCCAGCATTTT
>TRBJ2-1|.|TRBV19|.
CASSPSLDNEQFF
TGTGCCAGTAGTCCCAGTCTGGACAATGAGCAGTTCTTC
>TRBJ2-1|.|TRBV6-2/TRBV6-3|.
CASSYSTSRSSLSSYNEQFF
TGTGCCAGCAGTTACTCGACTAGTCGGTCGTCCTTAAGCTCCTACAATGAGCAGTTCTTC
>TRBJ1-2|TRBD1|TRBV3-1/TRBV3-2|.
CASSQGTGGFGGYTF
TGTGCCAGCAGCCAAGGGACAGGGGGCTTTGGGGGCTACACCTTC
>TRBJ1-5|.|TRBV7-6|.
CASSDPEGSNQPQHF
TGTGCCAGCAGCGATCCGGAGGGGAGCAATCAGCCCCAGCATTTT
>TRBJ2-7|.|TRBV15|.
CATSTGYSSYEQYF
TGTGCCACCAGCACGGGGTACTCCTCCTACGAGCAGTACTTC
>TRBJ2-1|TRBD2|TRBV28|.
CASSELAGGNEQFF
TGTGCCAGCAGCGAACTAGCGGGGGGTAATGAGCAGTTCTTC
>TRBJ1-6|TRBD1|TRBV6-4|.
CASSERQGNSPLHF
TGTGCCAGCAGTGAGAGACAGGGGAATTCACCCCTCCACTTT
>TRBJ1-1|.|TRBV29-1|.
CSVEDIRNTEAFF
TGCAGCGTCGAGGACATTCGAAACACTGAAGCTTTCTTT
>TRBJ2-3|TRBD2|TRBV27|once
CASSPLGLAGSTDTQYF
TGTGCCAGCAGTCCTCTAGGACTAGCGGGGAGCACAGATACGCAGTATTTT
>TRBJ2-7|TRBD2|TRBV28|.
CASSSRGLAAYEQYF
TGTGCCAGCAGTTCCCGCGGACTAGCGGCCTACGAGCAGTACTTC
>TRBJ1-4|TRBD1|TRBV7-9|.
CASSPGQGEGEKLFF
TGTGCCAGCAGCCCCGGACAGGGGGAAGGTGAAAAACTGTTTTTT
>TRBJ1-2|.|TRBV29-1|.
CSVDETHAQGNGYTF
TGCAGCGTGGACGAGACCCATGCCCAGGGAAATGGCTACACCTTC
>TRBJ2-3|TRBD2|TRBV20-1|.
CSASDLAGVTDTQYF
TGCAGTGCTAGTGATCTAGCGGGAGTGACAGATACGCAGTATTTT
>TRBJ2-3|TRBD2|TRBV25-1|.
CASEMAGGTDTQYF
TGTGCCAGCGAGATGGCGGGGGGCACAGATACGCAGTATTTT
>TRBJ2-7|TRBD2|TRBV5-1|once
CASRGTSGRNEQYF
TGCGCCAGCAGGGGGACTAGCGGGAGAAACGAGCAGTACTTC
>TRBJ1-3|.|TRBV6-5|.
CASEDRHSGNTIYF
TGTGCCAGCGAGGACAGACACTCCGGAAACACCATATATTTT
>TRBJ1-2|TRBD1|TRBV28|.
CASSFRSGGNYGYTF
TGTGCCAGCAGTTTTAGGTCAGGGGGCAACTATGGCTACACCTTC
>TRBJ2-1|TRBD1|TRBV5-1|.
CASSPDRVGHNEQFF
TGCGCCAGCAGCCCCGACAGGGTTGGCCACAATGAGCAGTTCTTC
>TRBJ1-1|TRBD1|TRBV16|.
CASSHSTGDSEAFF
TGTGCCAGCAGCCACTCAACAGGGGACAGTGAAGCTTTCTTT
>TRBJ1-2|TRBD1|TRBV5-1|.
CASSGTGGDYGYTF
TGCGCCAGCAGCGGGACAGGGGGCGACTATGGCTACACCTTC
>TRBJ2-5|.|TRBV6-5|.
CASSYSSFSETQYF
TGTGCCAGCAGTTACTCCTCGTTTTCAGAGACCCAGTACTTC
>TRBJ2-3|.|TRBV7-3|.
CASSSAGGTDTQYF
TGTGCCAGCAGCTCAGCAGGTGGCACAGATACGCAGTATTTT
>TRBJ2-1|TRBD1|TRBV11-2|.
CASGGQGIRNEQFF
TGTGCCAGCGGTGGACAGGGAATCAGGAATGAGCAGTTCTTC
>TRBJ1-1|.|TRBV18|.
CASSPGGPTEAFF
TGTGCCAGCTCACCGGGGGGACCTACTGAAGCTTTCTTT
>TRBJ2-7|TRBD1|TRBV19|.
CASSARDRGSYEQYF
TGTGCCAGTAGTGCCCGGGACAGGGGATCCTACGAGCAGTACTTC
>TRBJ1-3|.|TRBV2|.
CASREQGSGNTIYF
TGTGCCAGCAGGGAACAGGGCTCTGGAAACACCATATATTTT
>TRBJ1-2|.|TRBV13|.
CASSLEQGGRYGYTF
TGTGCCAGCAGCTTAGAACAGGGTGGACGCTATGGCTACACCTTC
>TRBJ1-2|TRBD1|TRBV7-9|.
CASSLQGALGYTF
TGTGCCAGCAGCCTACAGGGGGCGCTTGGCTACACCTTC
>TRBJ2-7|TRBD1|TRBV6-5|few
CASSRTGGNYEQYF
TGTGCCAGCAGTAGGACAGGGGGAAACTACGAGCAGTACTTC
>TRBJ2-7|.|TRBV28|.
CASSRFRYEQYF
TGTGCCAGCAGCAGGTTTAGGTACGAGCAGTACTTC
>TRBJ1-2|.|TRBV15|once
CATSKAQGKTNYGYTF
TGTGCCACCAGCAAGGCGCAGGGCAAAACTAACTATGGCTACACCTTC
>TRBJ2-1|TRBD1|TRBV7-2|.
CASSFDRDLYNEQFF
TGTGCCAGCAGCTTCGACAGGGATCTATACAATGAGCAGTTCTTC
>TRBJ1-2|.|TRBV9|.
CASSSRQPLYGYTF
TGTGCCAGCAGCTCCAGACAGCCTCTCTATGGCTACACCTTC
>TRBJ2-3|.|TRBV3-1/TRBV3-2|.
CASSQLGGTDTQYF
TGTGCCAGCAGCCAATTAGGGGGCACAGATACGCAGTATTTT